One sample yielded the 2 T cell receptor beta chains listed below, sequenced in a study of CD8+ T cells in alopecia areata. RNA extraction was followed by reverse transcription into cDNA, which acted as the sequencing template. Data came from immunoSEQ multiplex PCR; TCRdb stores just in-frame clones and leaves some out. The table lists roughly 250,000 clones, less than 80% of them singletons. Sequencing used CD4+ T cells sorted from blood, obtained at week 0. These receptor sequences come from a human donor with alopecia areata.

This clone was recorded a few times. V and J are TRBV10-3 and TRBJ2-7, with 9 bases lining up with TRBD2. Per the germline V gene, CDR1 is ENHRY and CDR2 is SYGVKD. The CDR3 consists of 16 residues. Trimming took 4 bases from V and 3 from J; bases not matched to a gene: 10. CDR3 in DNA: TGTGCCATCAGTGTCTCGCGGGGGGGATTCATCTACGAGCAGTACTTC. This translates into CAISVSRGGFIYEQYF.

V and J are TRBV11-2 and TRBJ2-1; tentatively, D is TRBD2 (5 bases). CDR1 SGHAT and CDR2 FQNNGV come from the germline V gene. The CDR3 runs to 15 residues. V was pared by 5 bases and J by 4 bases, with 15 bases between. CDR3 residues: CASSPLVGLYNEQFF. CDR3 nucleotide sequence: TGTGCCAGCAGCCCACTTGTAGGACTTTACAATGAGCAGTTCTTC.